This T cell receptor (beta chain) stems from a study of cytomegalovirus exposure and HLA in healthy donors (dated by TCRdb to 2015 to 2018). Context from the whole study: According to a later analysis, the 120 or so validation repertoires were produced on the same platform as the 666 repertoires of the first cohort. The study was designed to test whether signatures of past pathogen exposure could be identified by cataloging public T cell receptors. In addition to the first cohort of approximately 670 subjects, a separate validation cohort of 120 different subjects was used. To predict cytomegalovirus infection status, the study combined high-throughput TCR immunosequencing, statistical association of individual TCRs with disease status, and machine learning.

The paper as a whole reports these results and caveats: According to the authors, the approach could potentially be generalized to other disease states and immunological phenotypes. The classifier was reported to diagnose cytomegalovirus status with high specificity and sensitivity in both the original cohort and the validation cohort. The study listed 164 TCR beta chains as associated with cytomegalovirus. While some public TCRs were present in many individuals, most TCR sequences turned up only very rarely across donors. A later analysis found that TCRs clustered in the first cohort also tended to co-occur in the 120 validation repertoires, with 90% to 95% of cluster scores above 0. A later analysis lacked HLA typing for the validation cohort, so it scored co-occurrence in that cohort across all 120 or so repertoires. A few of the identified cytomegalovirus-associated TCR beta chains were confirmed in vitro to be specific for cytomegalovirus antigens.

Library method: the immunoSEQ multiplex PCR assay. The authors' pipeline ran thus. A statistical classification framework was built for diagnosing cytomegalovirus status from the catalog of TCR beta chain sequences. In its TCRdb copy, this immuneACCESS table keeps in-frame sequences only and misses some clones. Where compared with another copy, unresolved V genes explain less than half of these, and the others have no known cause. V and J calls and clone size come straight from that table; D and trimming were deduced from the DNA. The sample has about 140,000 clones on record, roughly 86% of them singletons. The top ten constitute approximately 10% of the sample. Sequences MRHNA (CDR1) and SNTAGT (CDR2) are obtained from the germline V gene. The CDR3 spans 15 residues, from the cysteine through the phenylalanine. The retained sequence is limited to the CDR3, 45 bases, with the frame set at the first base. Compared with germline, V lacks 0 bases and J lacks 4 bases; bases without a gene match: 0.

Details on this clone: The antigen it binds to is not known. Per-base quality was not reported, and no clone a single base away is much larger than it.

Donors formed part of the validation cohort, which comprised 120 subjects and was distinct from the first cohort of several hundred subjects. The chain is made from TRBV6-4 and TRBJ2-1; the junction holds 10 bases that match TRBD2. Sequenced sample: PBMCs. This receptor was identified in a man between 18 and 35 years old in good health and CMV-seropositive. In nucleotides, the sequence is TGTGCCAGCAGTGACTCGACTAGCGGGTACAATGAGCAGTTCTTC. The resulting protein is CASSDSTSGYNEQFF.